Below, one T cell receptor (beta chain) is given with its context. V was shortened by 3 bases and J by 7 bases, with 13 bases between the two germline ends. CDR1 and CDR2 (germline): SEHNR, FQNEAQ (reference sequence). The CDR3 is 15 amino acids. Some clones are missing from TCRdb's copy, which holds only in-frame ones; the method was immunoSEQ multiplex PCR. The sample yields about 82,000 clones, under 95% seen once. The sample is drawn from a study of technical replicates of blood from a handful of donors. Input material: T cells isolated from PBMCs. The source is a human donor in good health. The J gene is TRBJ1-6, the V gene TRBV7-9; D remains ambiguous. The DNA for the CDR3 is TGTGCCAGCAGCTTGGACTCCCCTCAAAATTCACCCCTCCACTTT. Translation gives CASSLDSPQNSPLHF.